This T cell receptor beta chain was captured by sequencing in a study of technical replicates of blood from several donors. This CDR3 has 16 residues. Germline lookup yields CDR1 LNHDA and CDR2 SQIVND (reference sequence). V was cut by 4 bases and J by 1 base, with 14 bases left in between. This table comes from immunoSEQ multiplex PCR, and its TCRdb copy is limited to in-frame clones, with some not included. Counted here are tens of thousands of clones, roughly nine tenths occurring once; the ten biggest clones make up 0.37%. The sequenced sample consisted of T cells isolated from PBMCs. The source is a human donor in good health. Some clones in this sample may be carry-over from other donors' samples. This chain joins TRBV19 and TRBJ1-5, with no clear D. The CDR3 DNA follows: TGTGCCAGTAGTACCGACCGGCAGGCGAGCAATCAGCCCCAGCATTTT. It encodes CASSTDRQASNQPQHF.